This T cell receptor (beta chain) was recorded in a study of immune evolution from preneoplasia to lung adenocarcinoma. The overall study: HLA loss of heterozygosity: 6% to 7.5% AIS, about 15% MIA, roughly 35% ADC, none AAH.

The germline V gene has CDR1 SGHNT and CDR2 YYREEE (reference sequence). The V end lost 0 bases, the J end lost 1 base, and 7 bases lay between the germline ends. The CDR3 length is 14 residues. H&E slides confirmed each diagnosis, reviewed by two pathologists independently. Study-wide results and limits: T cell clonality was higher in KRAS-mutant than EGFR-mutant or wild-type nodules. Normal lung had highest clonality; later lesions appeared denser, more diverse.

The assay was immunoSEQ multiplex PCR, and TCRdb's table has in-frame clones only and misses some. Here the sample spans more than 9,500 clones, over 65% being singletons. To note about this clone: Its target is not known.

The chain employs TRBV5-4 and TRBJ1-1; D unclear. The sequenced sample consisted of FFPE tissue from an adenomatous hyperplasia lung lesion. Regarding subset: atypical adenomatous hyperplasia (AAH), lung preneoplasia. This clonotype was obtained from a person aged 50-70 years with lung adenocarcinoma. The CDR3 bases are TGTGCCAGCAGCTTGGCAAGGGCGAACACTGAAGCTTTCTTT. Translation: CASSLARANTEAFF. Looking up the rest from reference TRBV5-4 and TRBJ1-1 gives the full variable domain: ETGVTQSPTHLIKTRGQQVTLRCSSQSGHNTVSWYQQALGQGPQFIFQYYREEENGRGNFPPRFSGLQFPNYSSELNVNALELDDSALYLCASSLARANTEAFFGQGTRLTVV.